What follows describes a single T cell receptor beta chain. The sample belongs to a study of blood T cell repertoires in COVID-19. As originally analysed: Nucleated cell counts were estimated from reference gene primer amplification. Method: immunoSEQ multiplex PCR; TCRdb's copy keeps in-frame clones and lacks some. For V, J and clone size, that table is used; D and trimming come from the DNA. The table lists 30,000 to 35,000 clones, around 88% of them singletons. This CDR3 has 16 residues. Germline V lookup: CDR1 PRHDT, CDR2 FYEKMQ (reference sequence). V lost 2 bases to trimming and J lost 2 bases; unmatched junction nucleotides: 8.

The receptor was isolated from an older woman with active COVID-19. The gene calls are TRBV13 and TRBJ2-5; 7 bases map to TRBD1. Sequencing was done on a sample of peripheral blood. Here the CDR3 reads CASSLTGDRIQETQYF. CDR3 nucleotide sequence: TGTGCCAGCAGCTTAACAGGGGACAGAATTCAAGAGACCCAGTACTTC.